The following is a T cell receptor (beta chain) sequence with its context. Its cognate antigen is unknown. PCR amplification relied on 60 Vbeta primers (plus 13 Jbeta primers). Sequencing was performed with immunoSEQ multiplex PCR; in TCRdb, only in-frame clones are kept and a portion is missing. Here the sample spans some 98,000 clones, roughly 82% being singletons. This entry comes from a study of cytomegalovirus exposure and HLA in healthy donors. V shed 2 bases, J shed 4 bases, and the junction held 16 bases outside the gene matches. The CDR3 loop spans 20 amino acids. CDR1 is GTSNPN and CDR2 is SVGIG in the germline V gene (reference sequence). Study conclusions and caveats: Per published reports, the classifier diagnosed cytomegalovirus status with high specificity and sensitivity. The study flagged around 160 TCR beta chains as cytomegalovirus-associated. Follow-up analysis seemed to connect common viral pathogens with several of the most significant clusters identified. Researchers reported in a later analysis that a missense DCLRE1C variant was tied to TCR beta V- and J-gene trimming.

What was sequenced was PBMCs. This clonotype was sampled from a human donor in good health. J is TRBJ2-2 and V is TRBV30, with 13 bases aligning to TRBD2. CDR3 in amino acids: CAWSPLWGTSGILGTGELFF. As DNA, the CDR3 is TGTGCCTGGAGTCCTTTATGGGGGACTAGCGGGATCCTAGGCACCGGGGAGCTGTTTTTT.